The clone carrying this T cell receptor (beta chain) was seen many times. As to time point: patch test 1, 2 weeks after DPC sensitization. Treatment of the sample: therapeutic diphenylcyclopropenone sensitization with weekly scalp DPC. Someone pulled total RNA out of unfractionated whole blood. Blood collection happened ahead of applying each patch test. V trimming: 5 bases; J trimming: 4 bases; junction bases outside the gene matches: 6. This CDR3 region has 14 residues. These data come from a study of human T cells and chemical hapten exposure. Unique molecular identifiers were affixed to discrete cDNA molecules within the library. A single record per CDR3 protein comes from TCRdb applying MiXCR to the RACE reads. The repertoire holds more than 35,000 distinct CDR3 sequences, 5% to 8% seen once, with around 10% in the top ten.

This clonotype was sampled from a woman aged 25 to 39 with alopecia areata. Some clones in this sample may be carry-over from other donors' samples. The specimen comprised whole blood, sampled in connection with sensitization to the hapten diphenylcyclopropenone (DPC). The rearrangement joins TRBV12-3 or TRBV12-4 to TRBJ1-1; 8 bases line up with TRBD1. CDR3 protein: CASSLTGVSTEAFF. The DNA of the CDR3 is TGTGCCAGCAGTCTGACAGGGGTTTCCACTGAAGCTTTCTTT.